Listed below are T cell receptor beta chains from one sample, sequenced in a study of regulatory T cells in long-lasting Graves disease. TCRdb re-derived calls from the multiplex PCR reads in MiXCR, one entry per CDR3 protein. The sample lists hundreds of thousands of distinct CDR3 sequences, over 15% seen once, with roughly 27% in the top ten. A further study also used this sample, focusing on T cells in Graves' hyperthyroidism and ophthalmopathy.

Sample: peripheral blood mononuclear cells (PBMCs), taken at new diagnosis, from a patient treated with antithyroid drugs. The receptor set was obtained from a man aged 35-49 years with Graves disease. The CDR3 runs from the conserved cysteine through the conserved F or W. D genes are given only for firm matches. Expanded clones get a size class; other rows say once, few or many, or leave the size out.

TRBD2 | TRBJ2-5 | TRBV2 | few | TGTGCCAGCCAAGGACTAGCGGGGGTCCAAGAGACCCAGTACTTC | CASQGLAGVQETQYF
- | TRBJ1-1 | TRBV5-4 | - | TGTGCCAGCAGCTTGGGGCTTCCGGGAAAGACTGAAGCTTTCTTT | CASSLGLPGKTEAFF
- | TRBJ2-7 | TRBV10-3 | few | TGTGCCATCAGTGAGGTGGGTCCCTACGAGCAGTACTTC | CAISEVGPYEQYF
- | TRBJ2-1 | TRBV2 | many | TGTGCCAGCAGGAGGGCGGGTGAGCAGTTCTTC | CASRRAGEQFF
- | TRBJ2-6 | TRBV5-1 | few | TGCGCCAGCAGCAAAGCAGGGAATTTCGGGGCCAACGTCCTGACTTTC | CASSKAGNFGANVLTF
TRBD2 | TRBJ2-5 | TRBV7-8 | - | TGTGCCAGCAGCTTACTTGGACTAGCGGATCAAGAGACCCAGTACTTC | CASSLLGLADQETQYF
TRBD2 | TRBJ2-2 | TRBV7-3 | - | TGTGCCAGCAGCTTAAATCCAGCGGGGGTAACCGGGGAGCTGTTTTTT | CASSLNPAGVTGELFF
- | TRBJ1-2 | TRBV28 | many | TGTGCCAGCAGCGTACCGGGACAAGTCTATGGCTACACCTTC | CASSVPGQVYGYTF
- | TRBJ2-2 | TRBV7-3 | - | TGTGCCAGCAGCCTCTATCGACAGGCTCTCGGGACCGGGGAGCTGTTTTTT | CASSLYRQALGTGELFF
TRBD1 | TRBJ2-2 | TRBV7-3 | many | TGTGCCAGCAGCTTAACGATTACAGGGGTCGGGGAGCTGTTTTTT | CASSLTITGVGELFF
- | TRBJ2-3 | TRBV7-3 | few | TGTGCCAGCAGCTTAACACTATCCCGCACAGATACGCAGTATTTT | CASSLTLSRTDTQYF
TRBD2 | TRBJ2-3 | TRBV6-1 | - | TGTGCCACCGCGGGGGGGGACACAGATACGCAGTATTTT | CATAGGDTDTQYF
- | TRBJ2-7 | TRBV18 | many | TGTGCCAGCTCACCACCCAACCTATCCTACGAGCAGTACTTC | CASSPPNLSYEQYF
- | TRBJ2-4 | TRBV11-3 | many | TGTGCCAGCAGCTTAATGGTGGCGGGGTACTCCAAAAACATTCAGTACTTC | CASSLMVAGYSKNIQYF
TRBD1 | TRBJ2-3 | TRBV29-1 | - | TGCAGCGTTGAAGTAGGGGGCGATACGCAGTATTTT | CSVEVGGDTQYF
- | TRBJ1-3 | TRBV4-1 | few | TGCGCCAGCAGCCTTAGACAGTTCCCTCGAAACACCATATATTTT | CASSLRQFPRNTIYF
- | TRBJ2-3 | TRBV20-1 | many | TGCAGTGCTACCAGGGACGGCTCTGGCCCCGGCGATACGCAGTATTTT | CSATRDGSGPGDTQYF
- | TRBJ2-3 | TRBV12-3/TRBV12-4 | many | TGTGCCAGCAGGCAGAGACGAAGGGGCACAGATACGCAGTATTTT | CASRQRRRGTDTQYF
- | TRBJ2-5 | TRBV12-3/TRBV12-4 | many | TGTGCCAGCAGGAAGGGGGGGCCAGAGACCCAGTACTTC | CASRKGGPETQYF
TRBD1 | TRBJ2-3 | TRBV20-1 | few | TGCAGTGCTAGGGAGACAGGGGACAGCACAGATACGCAGTATTTT | CSARETGDSTDTQYF
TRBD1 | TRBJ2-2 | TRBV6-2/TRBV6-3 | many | TGTGCCAGCAGTTTCCCTCCGGGACAGGCGGTGCGAAGTTCCACCGGGGAGCTGTTTTTT | CASSFPPGQAVRSSTGELFF
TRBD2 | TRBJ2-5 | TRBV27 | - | TGTGCCAGCAGTCCTGGGATAGGGAGGGTAGTAGAGACCCAGTACTTC | CASSPGIGRVVETQYF
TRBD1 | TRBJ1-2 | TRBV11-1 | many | TGTGCCAGCAGTTCGACCGGGACAGGGGTTGGCTACACCTTC | CASSSTGTGVGYTF
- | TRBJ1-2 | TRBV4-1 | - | TGCGCCAGCAGCCAAGTCCCCTTGATAGCCCAGCTCACCTTC | CASSQVPLIAQLTF
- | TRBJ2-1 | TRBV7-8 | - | TGTGCCAGCAGCTTACGGATCGGGACTCCTTTCCATGAGCAGTTCTTC | CASSLRIGTPFHEQFF
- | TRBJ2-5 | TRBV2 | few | TGTGCCAGCAGTGAGGCCCGAGGGGGAGGGGACCAAAAGACCCAGTACTTC | CASSEARGGGDQKTQYF
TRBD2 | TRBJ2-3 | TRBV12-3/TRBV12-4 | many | TGTGCCAGCAGTCTGAGCGGACTAGCCCGTTCCAGTTTT | CASSLSGLARSSF
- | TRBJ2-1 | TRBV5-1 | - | TGCGCCAGCAGCTTGGGGGGTGACTCCTACAATGAGCAGTTCTTC | CASSLGGDSYNEQFF
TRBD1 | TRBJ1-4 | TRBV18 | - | TGTGCCAGCTCACCACCGGGGACAGGACATGAAAAACTGTTTTTT | CASSPPGTGHEKLFF
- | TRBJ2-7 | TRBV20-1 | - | TGCAGTGCTAGACCCCCTCCGGGAAGGGGTGGGTACGAGCAGTACTTC | CSARPPPGRGGYEQYF
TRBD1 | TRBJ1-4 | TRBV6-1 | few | TGTGCCAGTGAACCGGGACAGGGATCAACTAATGAAAAACTGTTTTTT | CASEPGQGSTNEKLFF
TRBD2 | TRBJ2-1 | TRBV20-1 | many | TGCAGTGTCCTACTGCGGGGGGGCCACCGCAATGAGCAGTTCTTC | CSVLLRGGHRNEQFF
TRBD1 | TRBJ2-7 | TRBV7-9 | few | TGTGCCAGCAGCTCAGGGGACAGGGGGTTTTACGAGCAGTACTTC | CASSSGDRGFYEQYF
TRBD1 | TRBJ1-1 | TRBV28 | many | TGTGCCAGCAATGAACCAGGGGGTGACACTGAAGCTTTCTTT | CASNEPGGDTEAFF
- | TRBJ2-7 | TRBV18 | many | TGTGCCAGCTCACCAGACAGCAGGGAGCAGTACTTC | CASSPDSREQYF
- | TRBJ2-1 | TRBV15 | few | TGTGCCACCAGCAGAGGGTATATGAGAAGCTCCTACAATGAGCAGTTCTTC | CATSRGYMRSSYNEQFF
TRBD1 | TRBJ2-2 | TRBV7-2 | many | TGTGCCAGCAGCTTAGCGGCACAGGGGGCTGGCGGGGAGCTGTTTTTT | CASSLAAQGAGGELFF
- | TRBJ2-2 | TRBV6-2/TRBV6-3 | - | TGTGCCAGCAGAGCTATAGCTTTGTCGGGCACCGGGGAGCTGTTTTTT | CASRAIALSGTGELFF
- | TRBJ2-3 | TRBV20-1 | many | TGCAGTGCTCCTGGCGGCAGGGTTACGCAGTATTTT | CSAPGGRVTQYF
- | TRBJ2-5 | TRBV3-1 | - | TGTGCCAGCACCCAAGACAGGGGACTACCTAGCTCCCAGTACTTC | CASTQDRGLPSSQYF
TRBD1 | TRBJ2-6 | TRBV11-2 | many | TGTGCCAGCAGCGCAACAGGGGTCGCCGGGGCCAACGTCCTGACTTTC | CASSATGVAGANVLTF
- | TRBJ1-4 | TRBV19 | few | TGTGCCAGTAGTGAAAACAGGGCCCGTAATGAAAAACTGTTTTTT | CASSENRARNEKLFF
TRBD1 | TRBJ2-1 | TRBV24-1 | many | TGTGCCACCAGGGGACAGGGGTGGAATGAGCAGTTCTTC | CATRGQGWNEQFF
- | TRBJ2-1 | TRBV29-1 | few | TGCAGCGCTGGTCAGATCTCCTACAATGAGCAGTTCTTC | CSAGQISYNEQFF
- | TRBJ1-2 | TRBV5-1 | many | TGCGCCAGCAGCTTGGCGGTGGACACTTCTAACTATGGCTACACCTTC | CASSLAVDTSNYGYTF
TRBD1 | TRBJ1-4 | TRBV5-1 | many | TGCGCCAGCAGCTTGAGGATGACGGGACAGGGCACTAATGAAAAACTGTTTTTT | CASSLRMTGQGTNEKLFF